This T cell receptor (beta chain) was obtained from a study of early stage breast cancer tumors. Study context: Average read coverage per sample was 7.5 to 10-fold.

V was shortened by 0 bases and J by 0 bases, with 10 bases between the two germline ends. Germline loops: CDR1 SGHRS, CDR2 YFSETQ. This CDR3 spans 17 amino acids. Study observations and caveats: Comparing each tissue with blood distinguished tumor from normal in about 90% of the 16 patients.

Profiled with immunoSEQ multiplex PCR; TCRdb holds only in-frame clones, not every one. The table lists some 28,000 clones, roughly three fifths of them singletons. This clone has just one count. Its specificity is unknown. The chain couples TRBV5-1 to TRBJ2-6, with D hard to call. The sample comprised breast tumor tissue. The receptor was isolated from a person aged 50 to 59 with breast cancer. CDR3 amino acids: CASSLARQYSGANVLTF. The CDR3 coding sequence is TGCGCCAGCAGCTTGGCGCGGCAATACTCTGGGGCCAACGTCCTGACTTTC.